Shown below are 19 T cell receptor beta chains from a single sample sequenced in a study of Graves' ophthalmopathy and Graves' hyperthyroidism. The sequenced template was RNA, covering the TCR beta CDR3 region. In the first round, RT-PCR was carried out with HTBI primers, and a multiplex PCR formed the second round. One entry per CDR3 protein results from TCRdb running MiXCR on the multiplex PCR reads. This table holds over a million distinct CDR3 sequences, around a third found once. The specimen sequenced was peripheral blood or thyroid tissue (not recorded which). The source of these receptors is an adult man with Graves' hyperthyroidism.

In regard to this clonotype: This could be a read error, since a much larger clone is one nucleotide away. The CDR3 region is CASTGHLYTGELFF. The DNA for the CDR3 is TGTGCCAGCACCGGACATTTGTACACCGGGGAGCTGTTTTTT. The chain recombines TRBV9 with TRBJ2-2, with D perhaps TRBD1 (5 bases). This CDR3 has 14 amino acids. Trimming pared 6 bases from V and 3 bases from J, leaving 12 bases between. Germline V CDR1 and CDR2: SGDLS, YYNGEE.

In its sample, this clonotype was seen a few times. The rearrangement joins TRBV27 to TRBJ1-2; maybe TRBD1 (6 bases). V lost 2 bases and J 4 bases, leaving 14 bases between the germline ends. CDR1 is MNHEY, CDR2 SMNVEV, per germline (reference sequence). The CDR3 sequence is 15 residues long. This chain's CDR3 is CASSLRGESVYGYTF. The CDR3 DNA sequence: TGTGCCAGCAGTTTAAGGGGGGAAAGTGTCTATGGCTACACCTTC.

This clonotype came up many times. J is TRBJ2-5 and V is TRBV7-2; D uncertain. The CDR3 contains 15 residues. The V gene's germline CDR1 is SGHTA and CDR2 FQGNSA. Between the trimmed V and J ends, which lost 1 base and 5 bases, there was a span of 14 bases. DNA of the CDR3: TGTGCCAGCAGCTTAGGAGGTCCGCCCGGGGAGACCCAGTACTTC. It yields the protein CASSLGGPPGETQYF.

This clonotype was found a few times. A much larger clone sits a single nucleotide away, making a read error possible. The chain links TRBV2 to TRBJ1-6; D may be TRBD1 (5 bases). The germline V gene has CDR1 SNHLY and CDR2 FYNNEI. The CDR3 loop spans 13 amino acids. Trimming took 6 bases from V and 6 from J, leaving 9 bases between them. CDR3 region: CASRAGFNSPLHF. CDR3 coding DNA: TGTGCCAGCAGAGCAGGGTTTAATTCACCCCTCCACTTT.

This clonotype was detected ten times or more. J is TRBJ1-5 and V is TRBV19; D is ambiguous. The CDR3 spans 12 residues. The germline V gene has CDR1 LNHDA and CDR2 SQIVND (reference sequence). Trimming removed 1 base at V and 6 bases at J, with 4 bases between. CDR3 nucleotide sequence: TGTGCCAGTAGTATAGTCGCTCAGCCCCAGCATTTT. Amino acid sequence: CASSIVAQPQHF.

Notes on this clonotype: This may be a read error: a much more frequent sequence differs by one nucleotide. V and J are TRBV7-2 and TRBJ1-1; no clear D gene. Deletions cut 4 bases from V and 6 bases from J, with 21 bases between. CDR1 SGHTA and CDR2 FQGNSA come from the germline V gene. This CDR3 has 16 amino acids. CDR3 sequence: CASSYRPNFLSPEAFF. CDR3 coding DNA: TGTGCCAGCAGCTACCGACCCAATTTCCTCTCGCCTGAAGCTTTCTTT.

At least ten counts were recorded for this clonotype. The J gene is TRBJ2-7, the V gene TRBV5-1; 10 nucleotides line up with TRBD1. Germline V gives CDR1 SGHRS, CDR2 YFSETQ. The V and J ends lost 6 bases and 7 bases, in that order; junction bases with no gene match: 10. The CDR3 runs to 14 residues. CDR3 amino acids: CASTVTGTGAEQYF. CDR3 DNA sequence: TGCGCCAGCACCGTTACTGGGACAGGGGCAGAGCAGTACTTC.

J is TRBJ2-2 and V is TRBV12-3 or TRBV12-4; D is unresolved. The V and J ends lost 7 bases and 4 bases respectively, with 10 bases between them. The CDR3 is 13 amino acids. CDR3 nucleotides: TGTGCCAGCAAATTCGTCGTCACCGGGGAGCTGTTTTTT. Protein sequence: CASKFVVTGELFF.

This clonotype was seen at least ten times. The chain has TRBV6-1 and TRBJ1-5; no reliable D call. V lost 0 bases and J lost 4, with 13 bases in between. From germline, CDR1 is MNHNS and CDR2 SASEGT. The CDR3 consists of 16 residues. CDR3 in amino acids: CASSEAVAGGNQPQHF. CDR3 bases: TGTGCCAGCAGTGAAGCGGTGGCAGGCGGAAATCAGCCCCAGCATTTT.

V usage is TRBV20-1 and J usage is TRBJ1-1, with 8 nucleotides matching TRBD1. There are 13 residues in the CDR3. Germline CDR1 DFQATT, CDR2 SNEGSKA (reference sequence). With 6 bases clipped from V and 9 bases from J, the junction kept 12 bases outside the gene matches. Here the CDR3 DNA reads TGCAGTGCAAACGACAGGGGAGGGATGAAAGCTTTCTTT. The encoded protein is CSANDRGGMKAFF.

At least ten counts were recorded for this clonotype. The chain uses TRBV19 and TRBJ1-5, with D unclear. V gave up 1 base and J gave up 5 bases, with 12 bases separating them. Germline V gene sequence: CDR1 LNHDA, CDR2 SQIVND (reference sequence). This CDR3 has 15 residues. CDR3 region: CASSIGSEIHQPQHF. The CDR3 coding sequence is TGTGCCAGTAGTATAGGTAGCGAAATACATCAGCCCCAGCATTTT.

This clonotype was picked up many times. The rearrangement joins TRBV2 to TRBJ2-7; no definite D call. Trimming shortened V by 6 bases and J by 3 bases, and 18 bases separated the two germline ends. The V gene's germline CDR1 is SNHLY and CDR2 FYNNEI. This CDR3 region has 15 residues. The CDR3 loop is CASSQDPLPLYEQYF. CDR3 nucleotide sequence: TGTGCCAGCAGCCAGGACCCTCTCCCCCTCTACGAGCAGTACTTC.

Ten or more counts support this clonotype. The V gene is TRBV29-1, the J gene TRBJ1-2; D gene ambiguous. The CDR3 runs to 16 residues. Germline V lookup: CDR1 SQVTM, CDR2 ANQGSEA. V dropped 4 bases and J dropped 2 bases, with 20 bases sitting between them. The CDR3 DNA reads as TGCAGCGTTGTCCCGGGTGGTGGGGAGGAGAACTATGGCTACACCTTC. Amino acids: CSVVPGGGEENYGYTF.

The chain carries TRBV7-2 and TRBJ2-1, with 11 bases lining up with TRBD2. Germline V gives CDR1 SGHTA, CDR2 FQGNSA. The CDR3 totals 16 residues. V shed 9 bases and J 4 bases; nucleotides not matched to a gene: 11. This CDR3 reads CASSISSGGPYNEQFF. CDR3 DNA: TGTGCCAGTAGTATATCTAGCGGGGGGCCTTACAATGAGCAGTTCTTC.

There are many counts of this clonotype. The chain recombines TRBV2 with TRBJ2-7; no definite D call. The length of the CDR3 is 13 residues. CDR1 and CDR2 (germline): SNHLY, FYNNEI. Deletions cut 6 bases from V and 7 bases from J, with 16 bases between. CDR3 amino acids: CASSDRKAWEQYF. The CDR3 DNA sequence: TGTGCCAGCAGCGATAGAAAGGCGTGGGAGCAGTACTTC. Drawing the rest from reference TRBV2 and TRBJ2-7, the complete variable domain is EPEVTQTPSHQVTQMGQEVILRCVPISNHLYFYWYRQILGQKVEFLVSFYNNEISEKSEIFDDQFSVERPDGSNFTLKIRSTKLEDSAMYFCASSDRKAWEQYFGPGTRLTVT.

In this sample, this clonotype turned up a few times. This sequence joins TRBV4-3 and TRBJ1-5; no reliable D call. Trimming took 3 bases from V and 3 from J, leaving 9 bases between them. CDR1 LGHNA and CDR2 YSLEER come from the germline V gene. There are 14 residues in the CDR3. As DNA, the CDR3 is TGCGCCAGCAGCCAGCACAATTACAATCAGCCCCAGCATTTT. Its protein is CASSQHNYNQPQHF.

Regarding this clonotype: One junction end disagrees with the germline gene, perhaps due to a read error. The chain recombines TRBV10-2 with TRBJ1-2, with 7 bases lining up with TRBD1. CDR1 is WSHSY, CDR2 SAAADI, per germline. The CDR3 runs to 16 residues. The CDR3 nucleotides are TGTGCCAGCAGACCTAGGGACAGTAAAACTAACTATGGCTACACCTTC. This translates into CASRPRDSKTNYGYTF.

V is TRBV15 and J is TRBJ2-7; TRBD1 aligns across 7 bases. The CDR3 loop spans 13 amino acids. Germline CDR1 and CDR2: LNHNV and YYDKDF (reference sequence). V was pared by 8 bases and J by 2 bases, with 6 bases of the junction left unmatched. The CDR3 coding sequence is TGTGCCACCTATAACAGGGGAACCTACGAGCAGTACTTC. Amino acid sequence: CATYNRGTYEQYF.

The V call is TRBV10-3, the J call TRBJ2-7, with 7 nucleotides matching TRBD1. Germline CDR1 is ENHRY and CDR2 is SYGVKD. The V and J ends lost 10 bases and 2 bases, in that order; junction bases with no gene match: 14. The CDR3 spans 15 residues. This chain's CDR3 is CATQLGDSRTYEQYF. CDR3 DNA: TGTGCCACCCAGCTCGGGGACAGTCGAACCTACGAGCAGTACTTC.